These 16 T cell receptor beta chains share one sample of origin, sequenced in a study of spatial heterogeneity in lung cancer. Time point in this sample: sample taken at primary tumor resection. Whole RNA, which was extracted from tumor, nontumor lung tissue or frozen PBMC, was sequenced without any cell sorting. TCRdb reprocessed the 5' RACE reads via MiXCR and lists one record per CDR3 protein. The data show roughly 40,000 distinct CDR3 sequences, 6.5% to 8% seen once. The specimen was PBMCs, collected at surgery. The source is a female donor with early-stage non-small cell lung cancer.

Many counts were recorded for this clonotype. The chain has TRBV7-3 and TRBJ2-2; TRBD1 matches 8 bases. This CDR3 region has 15 residues. The V segment lost 4 bases and the J segment 7 bases; nucleotides outside the gene matches: 8. Germline-derived CDR1 and CDR2 are SGHTA and FQGTGA. The CDR3 coding sequence is TGTGCCAGCAGCTCCCGACAGGGGTGGGGCGGGGAGCTGTTTTTT. It specifies CASSSRQGWGGELFF.

This clonotype was seen many times. The chain uses TRBV29-1 and TRBJ2-7; possibly TRBD1 for D (5 bases). The germline V gene has CDR1 SQVTM and CDR2 ANQGSEA. The CDR3 has 11 amino acids. The V end lost 3 bases, the J end lost 3 bases, and 6 bases lay between the germline ends. The CDR3 nucleotides read TGCAGCGTTGACAGGGACTACGAGCAGTACTTC. Amino acid sequence: CSVDRDYEQYF.

The table lists this clonotype with a few counts. The chain is built from TRBV5-6 and TRBJ1-5; 9 positions agree with TRBD1. This CDR3 has 16 residues. V lost 3 bases to trimming and J lost 4 bases; unmatched junction nucleotides: 8. The germline gives CDR1 SGHDT, CDR2 YYEEEE. CDR3: CASSSTQGAPNQPQHF. In DNA, the CDR3 is TGTGCCAGCAGCTCGACACAGGGGGCTCCGAATCAGCCCCAGCATTTT.

This rearrangement joins TRBV20-1 to TRBJ1-3, with D possibly being TRBD1 (6 bases). The CDR3 has 13 residues. Looked up from germline, CDR1 is DFQATT and CDR2 is SNEGSKA (reference sequence). V was shortened by 7 bases and J by 4 bases, with 14 bases between the two germline ends. CDR3: CSVYRAEGNTIYF. The CDR3 DNA reads as TGCAGTGTATACAGGGCGGAAGGAAACACCATATATTTT.

Many counts were recorded for this clonotype. The genes are TRBV12-3 or TRBV12-4 and TRBJ2-1; TRBD2 agrees at 12 bases. V shed 4 bases, J shed 4 bases, and the junction held 5 bases outside the gene matches. CDR3 length: 16 residues. The CDR3 bases are TGTGCCAGCAGTTCACTAGCGGGGGGCCATTACAATGAGCAGTTCTTC. Protein: CASSSLAGGHYNEQFF.

This clonotype has more than one count but fewer than ten. The V and J genes are TRBV14 and TRBJ2-3; 8 bases line up with TRBD2. CDR3 size: 14 residues. Germline values: CDR1 SGHDN, CDR2 FVKESK. Trimming took 4 bases from V and 8 from J; bases not matched to a gene: 8. CDR3 sequence reads: CASSLRLSGGTQYF. DNA of the CDR3: TGTGCCAGCAGCCTCCGACTCAGCGGGGGTACGCAGTATTTT.

The V gene is TRBV12-5, the J gene TRBJ1-2; TRBD1 aligns across 10 bases. V shed 1 base, J shed 10 bases, and the junction held 3 bases outside the gene matches. The CDR3 runs 13 residues. Germline assignment: CDR1 LGHNT and CDR2 FRNRAP. The chain's CDR3 is CASGLAGQGDYTF. DNA of the CDR3: TGTGCTAGTGGTTTGGCCGGACAGGGGGACTACACCTTC.

This clonotype was seen a few times. The CDR3 DNA sequence: TGTGCCAGCAGTTTAACAGGGCCCCAAATGGTACAAGAGCAGTTCTTC. This gives the protein CASSLTGPQMVQEQFF. The V gene is TRBV12-3 or TRBV12-4, the J gene TRBJ2-1; tentatively, D is TRBD1 (6 bases). The CDR3 has 16 residues. V gave up 2 bases and J gave up 10 bases, with 21 bases separating them.

At least ten counts were recorded for this clonotype. V is TRBV9 and J is TRBJ2-4; D is perhaps TRBD1 or TRBD2 (6 bases each). Trimming pared 1 base from V and 1 base from J, leaving 9 bases between. CDR3 size: 15 residues. CDR1 and CDR2 from the germline V gene are SGDLS and YYNGEE. In DNA form, the CDR3 reads TGTGCCAGCAGCGTATCGGGGGCTGCCAAAAACATTCAGTACTTC. Amino acid sequence: CASSVSGAAKNIQYF.

This clonotype was seen a few times. CDR3 DNA sequence: TGTGCCAGCAGCCCCCTGGACTCTGGGGCCAACGTCCTGACTTTC. Its protein is CASSPLDSGANVLTF. The rearrangement joins TRBV3-1 to TRBJ2-6; D gene ambiguous. This CDR3 has 15 residues. CDR1 and CDR2 (germline): LGHDT, YNNKEL (reference sequence). Trimming pared 4 bases from V and 0 bases from J, leaving 7 bases between.

The rearrangement joins TRBV5-1 to TRBJ2-7, with D possibly TRBD2 on 5 matching bases. CDR3 size: 14 residues. V was trimmed by 0 bases and J by 3 bases, leaving 10 bases between them. Per germline, CDR1 SGHRS and CDR2 YFSETQ. The CDR3, as DNA: TGCGCCAGCAGCTTGGGACTAAGGAGCTACGAGCAGTACTTC. It encodes CASSLGLRSYEQYF.

This clonotype was observed a few times. This chain uses TRBV6-4 with TRBJ2-1, with D unclear. Germline-derived CDR1 and CDR2 are MRHNA and SNTAGT. This CDR3 spans 16 amino acids. Trimming took off 2 bases at V and 0 bases at J, with 11 bases between the two ends. The CDR3 coding sequence is TGTGCCAGCAGTGACCGGAACCGGGCCTCCTACAATGAGCAGTTCTTC. Its translation: CASSDRNRASYNEQFF.

This clonotype came up a few times. The V call is TRBV4-1, the J call TRBJ2-5; no firm D call. Germline V gene data show CDR1 as MGHRA and CDR2 as YSYEKL. V lost 4 bases and J 1 base, leaving 13 bases between the germline ends. This CDR3 region has 15 residues. CDR3 loop: CASSRDRNPQETQYF. CDR3 sequence (DNA): TGCGCCAGCAGCCGAGACCGGAATCCCCAAGAGACCCAGTACTTC.

This clonotype was detected only a few times. The chain uses TRBV6-5 and TRBJ1-2, with TRBD1 as a possible D gene (6 bases). Germline lookup yields CDR1 MNHEY and CDR2 SVGAGI. This CDR3 region has 15 residues. V lost 7 bases, J lost 3 bases, and 18 bases lay in between. CDR3 DNA: TGTGCCAGCAATTTACAGCAGGGGCCCTACTATGGCTACACCTTC. Residues: CASNLQQGPYYGYTF.

In this sample, this clonotype turned up a few times. One end of the junction varies from germline; a read error may be responsible. V is TRBV28 and J is TRBJ1-1; D is ambiguous. The CDR3 length is 8 residues. The V gene's germline CDR1 is MDHEN and CDR2 SYDVKM. CDR3 in amino acids: CASRPYTF. As DNA, the CDR3 is TGTGCCAGCAGGCCCTATACATTT.

This chain connects TRBV9 to TRBJ2-1; D may match TRBD1 or TRBD2 (5 bases each). V lost 0 bases, J lost 12 bases, and 16 bases lay in between. From germline, CDR1 is SGDLS and CDR2 YYNGEE. The CDR3 sequence is 14 residues long. CDR3: CASSVGGNSPSQFF. The CDR3 nucleotides are TGTGCCAGCAGCGTAGGGGGGAACTCACCTTCGCAGTTCTTC.